This section outlines one T cell receptor beta chain sequence together with its context. Its antigen is unidentified. The sample comes from a study of CD4 T cells in relation to SARS-CoV-2 and coronaviruses. The wider study: The HLA restriction of the shared crossreactive spike epitopes was mapped. Study-level findings and limits: Approximately 65% of donors had memory CD4+ clonotypes crossrecognizing SARS-CoV-2 and common cold coronavirus spike.

Before the COVID-19 pandemic, during about 2010-2018, CD4+ T cells were taken from unexposed donors. CD4 enrichment then naive enrichment separated naive from memory CD4+ cells. The V and J ends lost 0 bases and 6 bases respectively, with 10 bases between them. Looked up from germline, CDR1 is LGHNA and CDR2 is YNFKEQ. This CDR3 is 14 amino acids long. Generated by immunoSEQ multiplex PCR, the TCRdb table keeps only in-frame clones and is missing some. The sample comprises around 56,000 clones, just over 85% of which are singletons, and approximately 1.5% rests with the top ten. The sequencing input was memory CD4+ T cells from PBMCs. This clonotype originated in a human donor in good health. This chain connects TRBV4-2 to TRBJ2-3, with D maybe TRBD2 (5 bases). The DNA for the CDR3 is TGTGCCAGCAGCCAAGATAACGGGAAGGATACGCAGTATTTT. Translation gives CASSQDNGKDTQYF.